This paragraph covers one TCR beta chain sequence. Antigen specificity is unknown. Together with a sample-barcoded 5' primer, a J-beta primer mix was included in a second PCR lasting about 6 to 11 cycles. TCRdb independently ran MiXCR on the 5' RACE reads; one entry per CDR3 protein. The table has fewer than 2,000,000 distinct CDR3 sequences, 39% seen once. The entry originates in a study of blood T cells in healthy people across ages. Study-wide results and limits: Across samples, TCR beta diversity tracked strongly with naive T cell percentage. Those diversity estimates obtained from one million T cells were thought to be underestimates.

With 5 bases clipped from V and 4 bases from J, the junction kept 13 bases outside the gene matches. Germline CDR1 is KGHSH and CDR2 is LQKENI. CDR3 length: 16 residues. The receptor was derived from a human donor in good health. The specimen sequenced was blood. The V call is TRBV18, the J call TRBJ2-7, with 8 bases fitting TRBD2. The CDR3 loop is CASSDPAGADRYEQYF. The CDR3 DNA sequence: TGTGCCAGCTCAGACCCAGCGGGGGCCGACCGTTACGAGCAGTACTTC.